This TCR beta chain derives from a study of cytomegalovirus exposure and HLA in healthy donors. Study-level background: A later analysis reported the same platform for the roughly 120 validation repertoires and the 666 first-cohort repertoires. The study's findings and limits: One later analysis, an examination of the 90 to 150 validation repertoires, found that first-cohort TCR clusters tended to co-occur in them. The authors listed 150 to 200 TCR beta chains as cytomegalovirus-associated. TCR sequences were mostly rare, though some public TCRs occurred in many donors.

In germline, CDR1 is SNHLY, CDR2 FYNNEI. V was trimmed by 3 bases and J by 4 bases, leaving 6 bases between them. This CDR3 spans 12 amino acids. This clone was observed once. The antigen remains unidentified. Sequenced by immunoSEQ multiplex PCR; TCRdb stores in-frame clones only, minus some. The data hold 65,000 to 90,000 clones, with 70% to 90% observed a single time. The sequencing sample was made of PBMCs. This TCR derives from a woman aged 18 to 35 in good health and CMV-seropositive. V and J are TRBV2 and TRBJ1-2; D gene uncertain. In DNA form, the CDR3 reads TGTGCCAGCAGTGAGCGGGGCTATGGCTACACCTTC. This sequence encodes CASSERGYGYTF.